This T cell receptor beta chain originates from a study of blood T cell repertoires in COVID-19. Study-wide background: Material from acute and convalescent COVID-19 was sourced from the United States, Italy and Spain. From T cells, B-cell-depleted T cells, or PBMCs came the material, which was cDNA or gDNA.

Authors' processing steps: Reference gene primer amplification gave nucleated cell count estimates. Libraries were prepared by immunoSEQ multiplex PCR; TCRdb keeps only in-frame clonotypes and omits some of them. The V and J calls and clone size were taken over from that table, and D and trimming were inferred from the DNA. The sample yields 65,000 to 75,000 clones, roughly 70% seen once. The CDR3 totals 19 residues. CDR1 is MGHRA, CDR2 YSYEKL, per germline. V was cut by 0 bases and J by 1 base, with 19 bases left in between. The V gene is TRBV4-1, the J gene TRBJ1-5, with TRBD1 as a possible D gene (6 bases). This clonotype originated in a man between 65 and 85 years old with acute or convalescent COVID-19. Sequencing was carried out using peripheral blood. The CDR3, as DNA: TGCGCCAGCAGCCAAGATAGGGCAGGGGCTGAGGGAAGCAATCAGCCCCAGCATTTT. This codes for CASSQDRAGAEGSNQPQHF.